This T cell receptor (beta chain) was recovered during a study of CD4 and CD8 cells across lung adenocarcinoma regions. Germline CDR1 is GTSNPN and CDR2 is SVGIG (reference sequence). V lost 0 bases to trimming and J lost 1 base, with 8 bases between them. The CDR3 is 14 amino acids. Donors had localized lung adenocarcinoma, a non-small cell lung cancer. This clonotype has more than one count but fewer than ten. MiXCR, applied by TCRdb to the PCR reads, yields one record per CDR3 protein. The sample lists about 25,000 distinct CDR3 sequences; about half were seen once. Sequenced sample: CD8+ T cells from the center of a lung tumor. This chain uses TRBV30 with TRBJ2-3; TRBD2 might be the D (6 bases). The TCR was taken from a male donor with lung adenocarcinoma. The CD4 and CD8 labels of this study may be unreliable. The CDR3 DNA reads as TGTGCCTGGAGTGTCCCGGGAGGCACAGATACGCAGTATTTT. This translates into CAWSVPGGTDTQYF.